The text below deals with one T cell receptor (beta chain). Its antigen is currently not known. No qualities accompany the bases; no much larger clone lies one base away. Using the deep immunoSEQ assay, multiplex PCR amplified TCR CDR3 regions from genomic DNA. Genomic DNA extracted from each cell subset was distributed evenly over all wells of several immunoSEQ 96-well plates, and each plate served as one replicate. For sorted subsets, around 0.2 ug of genomic DNA, equivalent to around 31,000 T cell genomes, went into each replicate PCR. Purified libraries were quantified with a Qubit 3.0 fluorometer, sized on a Bioanalyzer 2100, and re-quantified with the KAPA Library Quantification kit. Every immunoSEQ 96-well plate was sequenced on a dedicated single-read 150-cycle Illumina NextSeq 550 flow cell. The study's own analysis went as follows. Because only junctional sequences without quality scores were contained in the immunoSEQ output, filtering matching that applied to full-length reads could not be performed. Sequences were annotated with PyIR, a Python wrapper for IgBLAST v1.9, and V/J genes and CDR3 were assigned using IMGT germline references. Any read was removed if the V/J assignment was weak (E-value above 1e-6), the CDR3 was missing, or the read contained stop codons, out-of-frame junctions, or ambiguous translated residues. V3J clonotypes were defined as sequences sharing the same inferred V gene, J gene, and CDR3 amino acid sequence. The percentage overlap between two repertoires was calculated by dividing the number of shared unique clonotypes by the size of the smaller repertoire. Repertoire richness was assessed with RTK rarefaction, the Chao1 estimator, and Recon v2.1 estimates of unobserved clonotypes. OLGA was used to compute generation probabilities for all TCRbeta clonotypes that the gDNA method yielded from a few donors. Here the immuneACCESS table is served through TCRdb, limited to in-frame sequences with V and J called. Missing clones are a known gap in these copies; in checked studies unresolved V genes cover under half, and the rest lacks a known reason. D and trimming come from the DNA, and the V and J calls and clone size come from that table. Within this sample are 1,500,000 or so clones, with approximately 97% of them counted one time only. The leading ten clones occupy over 1% of the sample.

This record comes from a study of shared clonotypes between healthy human individuals (dated by TCRdb to the early 2020s). Study-level background: A couple of women and three men aged 18 to 49 years were included in the cohort. Per donor, three plates each were used for CD4 naive and CD4 memory, two for CD8 naive, and one for CD8 memory. Libraries were prepared and TCR repertoires were sequenced by different laboratories using diverse techniques, in order to increase sequencing depth and limit assay-specific biases. The study deeply sequenced blood TCR repertoires of roughly five healthy adults to estimate repertoire size and the extent of clonotype sharing between individuals. Between about 0.94 and 8.9 billion PBMCs per donor were obtained by leukapheresis. The paper as a whole reports these results and caveats: Based on pairwise subsampling, the degree of clonotype sharing among donors was expected to be affected by sequencing depth. When a handful of donors were compared, the shared fraction of clonotypes was about 5.5% for naive CD4, over 3% for naive CD8, roughly 2.3% for memory CD4, and roughly 0.4% for memory CD8. Sampling was restricted to blood, and TCR repertoires in tissues likely differ from the TCR repertoires found in blood. Higher generation probabilities were observed for clonotypes shared by all four sorted-subset donors than for non-shared clonotypes. Because the study included only a small number of donors, the genetic and exposure-history diversity represented was limited. Naive subsets generally had larger estimated clonotype richness than memory subsets. Rarefaction of sorted-subset datasets indicated incomplete sequencing despite the large sequencing depth.

Deletion took 4 bases off V and 8 bases off J, with a span of 15 bases between the germline ends. The CDR1 and CDR2 encoded by the germline V gene are KGHSH and LQKENI. The CDR3 holds 14 amino acids from the cysteine to the phenylalanine. CDR3 DNA is the only sequence kept; it has 42 bases, read in frame from the first base. The donors were healthy, HIV-negative adults with no recently reported acute infections or vaccinations. Every donor was a Caucasian adult living in Nashville, Tennessee, USA. CD4+ T cells were enriched by magnetic negative selection; naive cells were then positively selected on CD45RA, and the negative fraction formed the memory subset. After blood collection by leukapheresis, PBMCs were isolated using Ficoll-Histopaque density gradient centrifugation and then cryopreserved in the vapor phase of liquid nitrogen. Analytical flow cytometry was used to check the purity and quantity of each magnetically sorted T cell population. From each sorted fraction, genomic DNA was isolated and quantified by UV absorbance on a Nanodrop 2000c.

This TCR was sampled from a man in his thirties or forties in good health. Sequences were obtained from naive CD4+ T cells sorted from blood. In the paper's terms, the cell subset or site label means: CD45RA+ positively selected. The chain is made from TRBV18 and TRBJ2-1; matching of 6 bases hints at TRBD1 as the D gene. The CDR3: CASSRGREHHEQFF. The DNA sequence is given as TGTGCCAGCTCACGGGGGCGCGAGCACCATGAGCAGTTCTTC.